The rows below give T cell receptor beta chains drawn from one sample of a study of cytomegalovirus exposure and HLA in healthy donors. The data were produced by immunoSEQ multiplex PCR, yet TCRdb's version contains in-frame clones alone and is incomplete. The table has some 120,000 clones, roughly 90% seen once. Sequencing input: PBMCs. Receptors were obtained from a young woman in good health and CMV-seronegative. The CDR3 runs from the conserved cysteine through the conserved F or W. The order of the fields is clone size, J gene, V gene, D gene, CDR3 DNA, CDR3 protein. D genes are given only for firm matches. Not all rows give a size; the values are once, few, many and, for expanded clones, a class.

clone size: -
J gene: TRBJ1-2
V gene: TRBV5-6
D gene: TRBD1
CDR3 DNA: TGTGCCAGCATTCCGACAGGGGATGACTATGGCTACACCTTC
CDR3 protein: CASIPTGDDYGYTF

clone size: -
J gene: TRBJ2-5
V gene: TRBV30
D gene: -
CDR3 DNA: TGTGCCTGGAACGGGGTGCGGTCTCAAGAGACCCAGTACTTC
CDR3 protein: CAWNGVRSQETQYF

clone size: many
J gene: TRBJ2-7
V gene: TRBV4-3
D gene: -
CDR3 DNA: TGCGCCAGCAGCCAAGATTGGGGGGTCGAGCAGTACTTC
CDR3 protein: CASSQDWGVEQYF

clone size: -
J gene: TRBJ1-2
V gene: TRBV28
D gene: TRBD1
CDR3 DNA: TGTGCCAGCAGCAGCCTGACAGGGGCCGACTATGGCTACACCTTC
CDR3 protein: CASSSLTGADYGYTF

clone size: -
J gene: TRBJ1-1
V gene: TRBV11-2
D gene: -
CDR3 DNA: TGTGCCAGCAGCTTAGGGGGGTGGAGGGATCTGGCTTTCTTT
CDR3 protein: CASSLGGWRDLAFF

clone size: -
J gene: TRBJ1-4
V gene: TRBV6-1
D gene: -
CDR3 DNA: TGTGCCAGCCGGCGCGGGGGTAATGAAAAACTGTTTTTT
CDR3 protein: CASRRGGNEKLFF

clone size: -
J gene: TRBJ2-2
V gene: TRBV27
D gene: -
CDR3 DNA: TGTGCCAGCAGGAGGACACACACCGGGGAGCTGTTTTTT
CDR3 protein: CASRRTHTGELFF

clone size: once
J gene: TRBJ2-3
V gene: TRBV7-2
D gene: -
CDR3 DNA: TGTGCCAGCAGCACCCGGACATACACAGATACGCAGTATTTT
CDR3 protein: CASSTRTYTDTQYF

clone size: -
J gene: TRBJ2-7
V gene: TRBV7-2
D gene: TRBD2
CDR3 DNA: TGTGCCAGCAGCTACGGAGCGGGAGGGCCTCACTCCGAGCAGTACTTC
CDR3 protein: CASSYGAGGPHSEQYF

clone size: -
J gene: TRBJ2-2
V gene: TRBV19
D gene: TRBD2
CDR3 DNA: TGTGCCAGTAGTATAGATCCGGCTAGCGGGGGGGCTAACGCCGGGGAGCTGTTTTTT
CDR3 protein: CASSIDPASGGANAGELFF

clone size: -
J gene: TRBJ2-1
V gene: TRBV4-3
D gene: TRBD2
CDR3 DNA: TGCGCCAGCAGCCAAGCCCCCGGGACTAGCAATGAGCAGTTCTTC
CDR3 protein: CASSQAPGTSNEQFF

clone size: -
J gene: TRBJ2-1
V gene: TRBV11-1
D gene: TRBD2
CDR3 DNA: TGTGCCAGCAGCTTCAACAGCGGGAGCTCCTACAATGAGCAGTTCTTC
CDR3 protein: CASSFNSGSSYNEQFF

clone size: once
J gene: TRBJ2-3
V gene: TRBV6-5
D gene: TRBD2
CDR3 DNA: TGTGCCAGCAGGAGACTAGCGGGAGTCACAGATACGCAGTATTTT
CDR3 protein: CASRRLAGVTDTQYF

clone size: -
J gene: TRBJ2-3
V gene: TRBV5-1
D gene: TRBD2
CDR3 DNA: TGCGCCAGCAGCTCTGGGACTAGCGGCACAGATACGCAGTATTTT
CDR3 protein: CASSSGTSGTDTQYF

clone size: once
J gene: TRBJ2-1
V gene: TRBV19
D gene: TRBD2
CDR3 DNA: TGTGCCAGTACCCGGACGGGACTAGCGGGATACAATGAGCAGTTCTTC
CDR3 protein: CASTRTGLAGYNEQFF

clone size: -
J gene: TRBJ2-1
V gene: TRBV15
D gene: -
CDR3 DNA: TGTGCCACCAGCAGAGTTACGAGCTCCTACAATGAGCAGTTCTTC
CDR3 protein: CATSRVTSSYNEQFF

clone size: -
J gene: TRBJ2-3
V gene: TRBV15
D gene: TRBD2
CDR3 DNA: TGTGCCACCCGGCGGGGGGGCACAGATACGCAGTATTTT
CDR3 protein: CATRRGGTDTQYF

clone size: -
J gene: TRBJ2-1
V gene: TRBV2
D gene: TRBD2
CDR3 DNA: TGTGCCAGCAGTTCTCTAGCGGGGGCGGGAGAGCAGTTCTTC
CDR3 protein: CASSSLAGAGEQFF

clone size: -
J gene: TRBJ2-6
V gene: TRBV28
D gene: TRBD2
CDR3 DNA: TGTGCCAGCAGTGGGGGGGCTGGGGCCAACGTCCTGACTTTC
CDR3 protein: CASSGGAGANVLTF

clone size: -
J gene: TRBJ2-3
V gene: TRBV6-1
D gene: TRBD2
CDR3 DNA: TGTGCCAGCAGTGAAACGGGAGGGCCTCCAGATACGCAGTATTTT
CDR3 protein: CASSETGGPPDTQYF

clone size: -
J gene: TRBJ2-5
V gene: TRBV11-3
D gene: -
CDR3 DNA: TGTGCCAGCAGCCCAAAGATCAGGGGCCGAGGGGAGACCCAGTACTTC
CDR3 protein: CASSPKIRGRGETQYF

clone size: -
J gene: TRBJ2-7
V gene: TRBV19
D gene: -
CDR3 DNA: TGTGCCAGTAGTATAGCTGGGGGGAACTACGAGCAGTACTTC
CDR3 protein: CASSIAGGNYEQYF

clone size: -
J gene: TRBJ1-4
V gene: TRBV4-2
D gene: TRBD1
CDR3 DNA: TGTGCCAGCAGCCTAACCGCACAGGGGGCGCCCAATGAAAAACTGTTTTTT
CDR3 protein: CASSLTAQGAPNEKLFF

clone size: once
J gene: TRBJ2-1
V gene: TRBV29-1
D gene: TRBD1
CDR3 DNA: TGCAGCGTAACGACAGGGCCCTACAATGAGCAGTTCTTC
CDR3 protein: CSVTTGPYNEQFF

clone size: -
J gene: TRBJ2-7
V gene: TRBV19
D gene: TRBD1
CDR3 DNA: TGTGCCAGTAGGGGCAGGGGGTCCCACGAGCAGTACTTC
CDR3 protein: CASRGRGSHEQYF

clone size: -
J gene: TRBJ1-2
V gene: TRBV11-2
D gene: -
CDR3 DNA: TGTGCCAGCAGCTTAGACGCAAAGGGGGGCTACACCTTC
CDR3 protein: CASSLDAKGGYTF

clone size: -
J gene: TRBJ1-2
V gene: TRBV2
D gene: -
CDR3 DNA: TGTGCCAGCAGTTCAGGACCGGGGAGCTATGGCTACACCTTC
CDR3 protein: CASSSGPGSYGYTF

clone size: once
J gene: TRBJ2-1
V gene: TRBV28
D gene: -
CDR3 DNA: TGTGCCAGCAGTTCCGTCCGCGGACTCCTAACCTCCTACAATGAGCAGTTCTTC
CDR3 protein: CASSSVRGLLTSYNEQFF

clone size: -
J gene: TRBJ2-7
V gene: TRBV10-2
D gene: TRBD2
CDR3 DNA: TGCGCCAGCAGTACCCTAGCGGGAGGCTTGGTCGAGCAGTACTTC
CDR3 protein: CASSTLAGGLVEQYF

clone size: -
J gene: TRBJ2-3
V gene: TRBV11-3
D gene: TRBD2
CDR3 DNA: TGTGCCAGCAGCCCGGGTGGACTAGCGGGGGGCACAGATACGCAGTATTTT
CDR3 protein: CASSPGGLAGGTDTQYF

clone size: -
J gene: TRBJ2-1
V gene: TRBV19
D gene: TRBD2
CDR3 DNA: TGTGCCAGTAGGAGTGGCGGGAGCGCCTACAATGAGCAGTTCTTC
CDR3 protein: CASRSGGSAYNEQFF

clone size: -
J gene: TRBJ1-4
V gene: TRBV11-2
D gene: -
CDR3 DNA: TGTGCCAGCAGCTTAGATGTTACAGGCCCCAATGAAAAACTGTTTTTT
CDR3 protein: CASSLDVTGPNEKLFF

clone size: -
J gene: TRBJ2-2
V gene: TRBV7-3
D gene: -
CDR3 DNA: TGTGCCAGCAGCTTAATTTCCCAGGGAACCGGGGAGCTGTTTTTT
CDR3 protein: CASSLISQGTGELFF

clone size: -
J gene: TRBJ2-7
V gene: TRBV30
D gene: -
CDR3 DNA: TGTGCCTGGAGTGGAAGGCTAGCCAGGAGCGAGCAGTACTTC
CDR3 protein: CAWSGRLARSEQYF

clone size: -
J gene: TRBJ1-1
V gene: TRBV28
D gene: -
CDR3 DNA: TGTGCCAGCAGTCCCCATGTGAACACTGAAGCTTTCTTT
CDR3 protein: CASSPHVNTEAFF

clone size: few
J gene: TRBJ2-7
V gene: TRBV2
D gene: -
CDR3 DNA: TGTGCCAGCAGTGAAGGTGGAACAGACTCCTACGAGCAGTACTTC
CDR3 protein: CASSEGGTDSYEQYF

clone size: -
J gene: TRBJ1-3
V gene: TRBV7-2
D gene: TRBD1
CDR3 DNA: TGTGCCAGCAGCCTGGGACAGGTTAACTCTGGAAACACCATATATTTT
CDR3 protein: CASSLGQVNSGNTIYF

clone size: -
J gene: TRBJ1-1
V gene: TRBV28
D gene: -
CDR3 DNA: TGTGCCAGCAGTTTACATGCAGGGGCCACTGAAGCTTTCTTT
CDR3 protein: CASSLHAGATEAFF

clone size: -
J gene: TRBJ1-2
V gene: TRBV5-4
D gene: TRBD1
CDR3 DNA: TGTGCCAGCAGCTTGGAAGGGGGCGAATATGGCTACACCTTC
CDR3 protein: CASSLEGGEYGYTF

clone size: -
J gene: TRBJ1-1
V gene: TRBV5-6
D gene: TRBD1
CDR3 DNA: TGTGCCAGCAGCTGGGGACAGGGTGGGATGAACACTGAAGCTTTCTTT
CDR3 protein: CASSWGQGGMNTEAFF

clone size: -
J gene: TRBJ2-3
V gene: TRBV7-3
D gene: -
CDR3 DNA: TGTGCCAGCAGACAATCGAGCACAGATACGCAGTATTTT
CDR3 protein: CASRQSSTDTQYF

clone size: -
J gene: TRBJ1-1
V gene: TRBV18
D gene: TRBD1
CDR3 DNA: TGTGCCAGCTCACCCATCCCACAGGGGTTGAACACTGAAGCTTTCTTT
CDR3 protein: CASSPIPQGLNTEAFF

clone size: -
J gene: TRBJ2-1
V gene: TRBV27
D gene: TRBD2
CDR3 DNA: TGTGCCAGCAGTTTATCGATGAGGCGGCTAGCGGGGTACAATGAGCAGTTCTTC
CDR3 protein: CASSLSMRRLAGYNEQFF

clone size: medium-sized
J gene: TRBJ1-1
V gene: TRBV6-5
D gene: -
CDR3 DNA: TGTGCCAGCAGTTACTCCGAGGTCACTGAAGCTTTCTTT
CDR3 protein: CASSYSEVTEAFF

clone size: -
J gene: TRBJ2-1
V gene: TRBV11-3
D gene: TRBD2
CDR3 DNA: TGTGCCAGCAGCCCTAGCGGGCGTATTTTTATTGGTAAGCAGTTCTTC
CDR3 protein: CASSPSGRIFIGKQFF

clone size: -
J gene: TRBJ2-2
V gene: TRBV30
D gene: TRBD2
CDR3 DNA: TGTGCCTGGAGGGAAAGCGGGGGGCCGTCCGGGGAGCTGTTTTTT
CDR3 protein: CAWRESGGPSGELFF

clone size: -
J gene: TRBJ2-4
V gene: TRBV11-2
D gene: -
CDR3 DNA: TGTGCCAGCAGCTTGGGACACGCTTTGCAGTACTTC
CDR3 protein: CASSLGHALQYF

clone size: -
J gene: TRBJ2-5
V gene: TRBV6-1
D gene: TRBD2
CDR3 DNA: TGTGCCAGCAGCCCGGGACTAGCGAAGCAAGAGACCCAGTACTTC
CDR3 protein: CASSPGLAKQETQYF

clone size: -
J gene: TRBJ2-5
V gene: TRBV7-8
D gene: TRBD2
CDR3 DNA: TGTGCCAGCAGCCCCGGGGTAGCGGGTACGGGTGAGACCCAGTACTTC
CDR3 protein: CASSPGVAGTGETQYF

clone size: -
J gene: TRBJ2-7
V gene: TRBV18
D gene: -
CDR3 DNA: TGTGCCAGCTCACAATCAACAGGGATAGAGCAGTACTTC
CDR3 protein: CASSQSTGIEQYF

clone size: -
J gene: TRBJ2-1
V gene: TRBV4-3
D gene: -
CDR3 DNA: TGCGCCAGCAGCGCATCCTCGACGGCTAGCCTGGATAATGAGCAGTTCTTC
CDR3 protein: CASSASSTASLDNEQFF

clone size: -
J gene: TRBJ2-5
V gene: TRBV11-3
D gene: -
CDR3 DNA: TGTGCCAGCAGCTTACACTCCCTTGCGGAGACCCAGTACTTC
CDR3 protein: CASSLHSLAETQYF

clone size: -
J gene: TRBJ2-7
V gene: TRBV6-6
D gene: TRBD1
CDR3 DNA: TGTGCCAGCAGTTACTCGGCAGGGGGCGTCTACGAGCAGTACTTC
CDR3 protein: CASSYSAGGVYEQYF

clone size: -
J gene: TRBJ2-3
V gene: TRBV18
D gene: TRBD1
CDR3 DNA: TGTGCCAGCTCAGGACAGGGATCACCAGATACGCAGTATTTT
CDR3 protein: CASSGQGSPDTQYF

clone size: -
J gene: TRBJ1-5
V gene: TRBV21-1
D gene: -
CDR3 DNA: TGTGCCAGCAGCCCCCGGGAGGCCGATCCGATCAATCAGCCCCAGCATTTT
CDR3 protein: CASSPREADPINQPQHF